Listed here are 27 T cell receptor beta chains from one sample, sequenced in a study of identical twins. TCRdb reprocessed the 5' RACE reads with MiXCR, giving one entry per CDR3 protein. The top ten hold around 0.48% of the sample, which has some 460,000 distinct CDR3 sequences, about 14% seen once. This sample also appeared in a second study, on yellow fever vaccine responses in identical twins.

The sequenced sample was CD4+ T cells sorted from blood. The receptors come from a woman younger than 35 in good health.

This clonotype was seen more than once but under ten times. The chain uses TRBV6-5 and TRBJ2-2, with D possibly matching TRBD2 (6 bases). Germline loops: CDR1 MNHEY, CDR2 SVGAGI. Trimming took off 0 bases at V and 2 bases at J, with 13 bases between the two ends. The CDR3 covers 17 residues. CDR3 DNA sequence: TGTGCCAGCAGTTACTCCCCTGCGGGAACCAACACCGGGGAGCTGTTTTTT. Protein sequence: CASSYSPAGTNTGELFF.

The rearrangement uses TRBV29-1 and TRBJ2-5; TRBD2 matches at 9 bases. Trimming took 6 bases from V and 5 from J; bases not matched to a gene: 16. Per germline, CDR1 SQVTM and CDR2 ANQGSEA. The CDR3 runs 16 residues. The CDR3 DNA reads TGCAGCGTCGCCCTGGTTGTTAGCGGGAGTGGGGAGACCCAGTACTTC. Translating gives CSVALVVSGSGETQYF.

This chain links TRBV7-2 with TRBJ2-3; 9 bases agree with TRBD1. Germline lookup yields CDR1 SGHTA and CDR2 FQGNSA. The V segment lost 5 bases and the J segment 4 bases; nucleotides outside the gene matches: 4. This CDR3 is built from 14 residues. CDR3 loop: CASSLRTGADTQYF. CDR3 DNA sequence: TGTGCCAGCAGCCTGAGGACAGGGGCAGATACGCAGTATTTT.

This clonotype was seen only once. DNA for the CDR3: TGTCGCCTAGCGGGAGCCCTGTTCCAAGAGACCCAGTACTTC. It is translated as CRLAGALFQETQYF. The V call is TRBV4-2, the J call TRBJ2-5; the match to TRBD2 covers 10 bases. Per germline, CDR1 LGHNA and CDR2 YNFKEQ. This CDR3 region has 14 residues.

This clonotype has a handful of counts. V is TRBV6-5 and J is TRBJ2-3; D may be TRBD1 (5 bases). The CDR3 runs to 18 residues. V lost 0 bases to trimming and J lost 2 bases, with 18 bases between them. The germline V gene encodes CDR1 MNHEY and CDR2 SVGAGI. The CDR3 bases are TGTGCCAGCAGTTACTCCATTTCAGGGTTAAGCACCACAGATACGCAGTATTTT. Protein product: CASSYSISGLSTTDTQYF.

This clonotype was recorded a few times. The chain links TRBV20-1 to TRBJ2-3, with TRBD2 matching over 10 bases. This CDR3 is built from 13 residues. Trimming removed 6 bases from V and 1 base from J; junction bases left unmatched: 1. CDR1 and CDR2 (germline): DFQATT, SNEGSKA (reference sequence). The CDR3: CSAGTSGTDTQYF. CDR3 nucleotides: TGCAGTGCCGGGACTAGCGGCACAGATACGCAGTATTTT.

A few counts support this clonotype. The V call is TRBV12-3 or TRBV12-4, the J call TRBJ2-7; no clear D gene. The CDR3 length is 14 residues. V lost 2 bases and J lost 2, with 10 bases in between. As DNA, the CDR3 is TGTGCCAGCAGTTTAATTCGCAGAGCCTACGAGCAGTACTTC. This translates into CASSLIRRAYEQYF.

In its sample, this clonotype was seen many times. V gene TRBV5-1 combines with J gene TRBJ2-1; D ambiguous. CDR3 length: 12 amino acids. CDR1 is SGHRS and CDR2 is YFSETQ in the germline V gene. The V end lost 0 bases, the J end lost 10 bases, and 8 bases lay between the germline ends. CDR3 sequence (DNA): TGCGCCAGCAGCTTGGTGTCCGGGGAGCAGTTCTTC. This encodes CASSLVSGEQFF.

The DNA for the CDR3 is TGCGCCAGCAGCTTGGAATTCCGGTGGGGCAATGAGCAGTTCTTC. Protein sequence: CASSLEFRWGNEQFF. V and J are TRBV5-1 and TRBJ2-1; D remains ambiguous. Germline V gene sequence: CDR1 SGHRS, CDR2 YFSETQ. This CDR3 region has 15 residues. Trimming took 0 bases from V and 6 from J, leaving 13 bases between them.

A few counts support this clonotype. This chain joins TRBV28 and TRBJ2-6; tentatively, D is TRBD2 (6 bases). V dropped 6 bases and J dropped 4 bases, with 10 bases sitting between them. The length of the CDR3 is 14 residues. Germline CDR1 and CDR2: MDHEN and SYDVKM. The CDR3 sequence is CASRAGTGANVLTF. The CDR3 nucleotides read TGTGCCAGCAGGGCGGGGACCGGGGCCAACGTCCTGACTTTC.

This clonotype was observed many times. As DNA, the CDR3 is TGTGCCAGCAGTGCCAGCAGCATCAGGAACACTGAAGCTTTCTTT. It encodes CASSASSIRNTEAFF. V usage is TRBV12-3 or TRBV12-4 and J usage is TRBJ1-1; D is uncertain. V lost 5 bases, J lost 1 base, and 14 bases lay in between. There are 15 residues in the CDR3.

The rearrangement joins TRBV11-2 to TRBJ2-3, with D possibly called TRBD1 or TRBD2 (5 bases each). The CDR3 covers 15 residues. Trimming removed 1 base from V and 9 bases from J, with 17 bases in between. CDR1 and CDR2 from the germline V gene are SGHAT and FQNNGV. CDR3 sequence reads: CASSLGTRGAVTQYF. The DNA of the CDR3 is TGTGCCAGCAGCTTAGGAACGAGGGGCGCGGTGACGCAGTATTTT.

This clonotype was recorded a few times. The chain carries TRBV3-1 and TRBJ2-3; D may be TRBD2 (6 bases). CDR3 length: 15 amino acids. The germline CDR1 and CDR2 sequences are LGHDT and YNNKEL (reference sequence). Trimming left V 2 bases short and J 2 bases short, with 11 bases between. The CDR3 DNA follows: TGTGCCAGCAGCCAACGCGGGGCCACCACAGATACGCAGTATTTT. The encoded protein is CASSQRGATTDTQYF.

This clonotype was recorded at least ten times. This chain links TRBV3-1 with TRBJ2-3; no definite D call. From germline, CDR1 is LGHDT and CDR2 YNNKEL (reference sequence). V lost 3 bases and J 0 bases, leaving 16 bases between the germline ends. The CDR3 sequence is 17 residues long. DNA of the CDR3: TGTGCCAGCAGCCAGGGCGGAGTACAGTTTAGCACAGATACGCAGTATTTT. It translates to CASSQGGVQFSTDTQYF.

This clonotype showed up just a few times. CDR3 in DNA: TGTGCCAGCAGCTTAGATTCCAACTACGAGCAGTACTTC. Its translation: CASSLDSNYEQYF. The rearrangement joins TRBV7-2 to TRBJ2-7; D ambiguous. V was trimmed by 1 base and J by 3 bases, leaving 7 bases between them. CDR1 SGHTA and CDR2 FQGNSA come from the germline V gene. The length of the CDR3 is 13 residues.

This rearrangement joins TRBV7-2 to TRBJ2-7; no firm D call. The V and J ends lost 1 base and 9 bases respectively, with 10 bases between them. The germline gives CDR1 SGHTA, CDR2 FQGNSA. The CDR3 runs 12 residues. Written as DNA, the CDR3 is TGTGCCAGCAGCTTAGATCGGCTGCTGCAGTACTTC. Translating it yields CASSLDRLLQYF. Looking up the rest from reference TRBV7-2 and TRBJ2-7 gives the full variable domain: GAGVSQSPSNKVTEKGKDVELRCDPISGHTALYWYRQSLGQGLEFLIYFQGNSAPDKSGLPSDRFSAERTGGSVSTLTIQRTQQEDSAVYLCASSLDRLLQYFGPGTRLTVT.

This clonotype has only a few counts. The chain is built from TRBV3-1 and TRBJ2-5; D not resolved. CDR1 and CDR2 from the germline V gene are LGHDT and YNNKEL (reference sequence). CDR3 length equals 14 residues. With 6 bases removed from V and 2 bases from J, the gap between germline ends came to 13 bases. The CDR3 DNA follows: TGTGCCAGCAGTCGTGCCGCGGCTCAAGAGACCCAGTACTTC. This translates into CASSRAAAQETQYF.

This clonotype was counted only a few times. The rearrangement joins TRBV3-1 to TRBJ1-1; D not certain. Trimming left V 5 bases short and J 5 bases short, with 15 bases between. CDR3 length: 14 amino acids. Germline-derived CDR1 and CDR2 are LGHDT and YNNKEL (reference sequence). The CDR3: CASSVSPRRTEAFF. For the CDR3, the DNA is TGTGCCAGCAGCGTCAGCCCCCGGCGGACTGAAGCTTTCTTT.

This clonotype was observed a handful of times. The V and J genes are TRBV19 and TRBJ2-1; 13 bases fit TRBD2. The CDR3 is 13 amino acids. Germline values: CDR1 LNHDA, CDR2 SQIVND (reference sequence). After removal of 7 bases from V and 9 bases from J, the junction contained 3 bases not matched to a gene. CDR3 DNA: TGTGCCAGTAAACTAGCGGGAGGGTCTGAGCAGTTCTTC. Translation: CASKLAGGSEQFF.

As DNA, the CDR3 is TGTGCCAGCAGCGAGGACTCAAAGGGCAATGAGCAGTTCTTC. This translates into CASSEDSKGNEQFF. The chain joins TRBV9 to TRBJ2-1, with D possibly matching TRBD2 (5 bases). Germline CDR1 SGDLS, CDR2 YYNGEE. The CDR3 totals 14 residues. V was pared by 3 bases and J by 6 bases, with 13 bases between.

In this sample, this clonotype turned up many times. The chain combines TRBV5-1 with TRBJ2-2, with TRBD1 matching over 9 bases. The V and J ends lost 0 bases and 2 bases, in that order; junction bases with no gene match: 2. The CDR3 is 16 residues long. The V gene's germline CDR1 is SGHRS and CDR2 YFSETQ. The CDR3 spells CASSLETGGNTGELFF. For the CDR3, the DNA is TGCGCCAGCAGCTTGGAGACAGGGGGAAACACCGGGGAGCTGTTTTTT. The whole variable domain, remainder taken from reference TRBV5-1 and TRBJ2-2, is KAGVTQTPRYLIKTRGQQVTLSCSPISGHRSVSWYQQTPGQGLQFLFEYFSETQRNKGNFPGRFSGRQFSNSRSEMNVSTLELGDSALYLCASSLETGGNTGELFFGEGSRLTVL.

The rearrangement joins TRBV18 to TRBJ2-7; TRBD1 matches at 7 bases. V was pared by 1 base and J by 0 bases, with 3 bases of the junction left unmatched. Germline V gives CDR1 KGHSH, CDR2 LQKENI. This CDR3 comprises 15 residues. The CDR3 spells CASSPQRDSSYEQYF. CDR3 DNA: TGTGCCAGCTCACCACAACGGGACAGCTCCTACGAGCAGTACTTC.

The chain uses TRBV7-3 and TRBJ2-3; weak D call: TRBD1 (5 bases). Germline V gives CDR1 SGHTA, CDR2 FQGTGA. CDR3 length equals 12 residues. The V end lost 1 base, the J end lost 8 bases, and 7 bases lay between the germline ends. The CDR3 nucleotides are TGTGCCAGCAGCTTAAGGGGCGGTACGCAGTATTTT. Residues: CASSLRGGTQYF.

The gene calls are TRBV6-1 and TRBJ1-5; possibly TRBD1 for D (6 bases). The germline gives CDR1 MNHNS, CDR2 SASEGT. The V and J ends lost 6 bases and 3 bases respectively, with 12 bases between them. The CDR3 is made up of 14 amino acids. The chain's CDR3 is CASSRQDYNQPQHF. CDR3 in DNA: TGTGCCAGCAGCCGACAGGATTACAATCAGCCCCAGCATTTT.

The CDR3 bases are TGTGCCAGCAGTTACCTCCCCAACTACGAGCAGTACTTC. Amino acids: CASSYLPNYEQYF. The chain links TRBV6-2 or TRBV6-3 to TRBJ2-7; D remains ambiguous. This CDR3 is built from 13 residues. CDR1 and CDR2 from the germline V gene are MNHEY and SVGEGT. V lost 2 bases and J 3 bases, leaving 8 bases between the germline ends.

The chain has TRBV19 and TRBJ1-1; D may be TRBD1 (5 bases). Trimming stripped 2 bases from V and 4 bases from J, with 11 bases between. The germline gives CDR1 LNHDA, CDR2 SQIVND (reference sequence). The CDR3 spans 14 residues. The DNA for the CDR3 is TGTGCCAGTAGTATATCAGGGAGGACCACTGAAGCTTTCTTT. Its translation: CASSISGRTTEAFF.

This clonotype turned up a few times. The gene calls are TRBV18 and TRBJ2-2; TRBD1 might be the D (6 bases). From germline, CDR1 is KGHSH and CDR2 LQKENI. Trimming stripped 3 bases from V and 3 bases from J, with 11 bases between. This CDR3 region has 15 residues. CDR3: CASSPSRGDTGELFF. The CDR3 nucleotides read TGTGCCAGCTCACCGAGCAGGGGAGACACCGGGGAGCTGTTTTTT.